Included here is one TCR beta chain sequence, with context. The antigen remains unidentified. The repertoire was sequenced with immunoSEQ multiplex PCR; TCRdb's copy has only in-frame clones and lacks some. The profile covers 25,000 to 35,000 clones, with roughly 93% appearing a single time and about 3.1% taken by the ten largest. These data are taken from a study of circulating and synovial CD4+ cells in juvenile arthritis. Patients with active juvenile idiopathic arthritis donated these samples. This CDR3 is 14 amino acids long. J was trimmed by 10 bases and V by 5 bases; bases with no gene match: 9. Germline V lookup: CDR1 SGHTA, CDR2 FQGNSA. Study observations and caveats: Circulating pathogenic-like and bulk T cells looked alike by Vbeta family usage.

This rearrangement joins TRBV7-2 to TRBJ2-7; 12 bases line up with TRBD2. The receptor's source is a human donor with juvenile idiopathic arthritis. Sequences were obtained from CD4+ T cells from blood. The CDR3 DNA follows: TGTGCCAGCAGCGGACCTAGCGGGAGGGCTCAACAGTACTTC. This sequence encodes CASSGPSGRAQQYF.